Below are 25 T cell receptor beta chains sequenced from a single sample in a study of T cells in Graves' hyperthyroidism and ophthalmopathy. RNA transcripts gave rise to amplified TCR beta CDR3 regions. HTBI primers were employed in a first-round RT-PCR of the TCR CDR3. TCRdb ran MiXCR on the multiplex PCR reads and lists one entry per CDR3 protein. The table lists 350,000 to 400,000 distinct CDR3 sequences, about a fifth of them singletons. Sample: blood. The receptors originated from a woman in her late teens or twenties with Graves' hyperthyroidism.

The V and J genes are TRBV18 and TRBJ2-7; TRBD1 aligns across 7 bases. The V segment lost 2 bases and the J segment 2 bases; nucleotides outside the gene matches: 9. In germline, CDR1 is KGHSH, CDR2 LQKENI. The CDR3 has 16 amino acids. The CDR3 is CASSPTGVRIPYEQYF. DNA for the CDR3: TGTGCCAGCTCACCAACAGGGGTACGAATCCCCTACGAGCAGTACTTC.

This clonotype was picked up many times. In DNA, the CDR3 is TGCGCCAGCACCGGGACCGCTACCTACGAGCAGTACTTC. It translates to CASTGTATYEQYF. The chain combines TRBV5-1 with TRBJ2-7, with D perhaps TRBD1 or TRBD2 (5 bases each). The CDR3 contains 13 residues. With 6 bases removed from V and 2 bases from J, the gap between germline ends came to 12 bases. The germline V gene has CDR1 SGHRS and CDR2 YFSETQ.

The table lists this clonotype with many counts. The V call is TRBV15, the J call TRBJ2-7; D is uncertain. This CDR3 spans 14 amino acids. Trimming took off 5 bases at V and 7 bases at J, with 18 bases between the two ends. Germline V gene sequence: CDR1 LNHNV, CDR2 YYDKDF (reference sequence). CDR3 loop: CATSPLRSSVEQYF. The CDR3 nucleotides are TGTGCCACCAGCCCCTTGCGGTCGTCCGTTGAGCAGTACTTC.

The V call is TRBV15, the J call TRBJ1-2, with D possibly matching TRBD1 (5 bases). Trimming removed 2 bases from V and 8 bases from J, with 18 bases in between. The CDR3 spans 15 residues. Looked up from germline, CDR1 is LNHNV and CDR2 is YYDKDF (reference sequence). CDR3 nucleotide sequence: TGTGCCACCAGCAGACCAACGGGACCAAGAGGGGGCTACACCTTC. This encodes CATSRPTGPRGGYTF.

This clonotype was recorded many times. This chain uses TRBV3-1 with TRBJ2-5; D possibly corresponds to TRBD2 (5 bases). This CDR3 is 13 amino acids long. CDR1 is LGHDT, CDR2 YNNKEL, per germline (reference sequence). V dropped 4 bases and J dropped 5 bases, with 11 bases sitting between them. The CDR3 DNA reads TGTGCCAGCAGCCCTAGTGGGGAGGAGACCCAGTACTTC. This gives the protein CASSPSGEETQYF.

This clonotype was observed at least ten times. The CDR3 region is CASSYTGGNEQYF. The CDR3 DNA reads TGTGCCAGCAGCTATACAGGGGGGAACGAGCAGTACTTC. The gene calls are TRBV13 and TRBJ2-7, with 8 positions matching TRBD1. This CDR3 is built from 13 residues. Germline values: CDR1 PRHDT, CDR2 FYEKMQ (reference sequence). V trimming: 4 bases; J trimming: 5 bases; junction bases outside the gene matches: 4.

Here the CDR3 reads CASSYSQDYNEQFF. The CDR3 nucleotides read TGTGCCAGCAGTTACTCGCAGGATTACAATGAGCAGTTCTTC. The chain carries TRBV6-5 and TRBJ2-1; no definite D call. Per the germline V gene, CDR1 is MNHEY and CDR2 is SVGAGI. CDR3 size: 14 residues. V was clipped by 0 bases and J by 4 bases, with 7 bases between them.

Of note for this clonotype: A clone one base away is much larger, so this may be a read error. The V gene is TRBV27, the J gene TRBJ2-2; the match to TRBD2 covers 7 bases. Germline V gene data show CDR1 as MNHEY and CDR2 as SMNVEV (reference sequence). The V gene end was trimmed by 6 bases and the J gene end by 8 bases; junction bases not matched to a gene: 15. This CDR3 comprises 16 residues. The CDR3 DNA reads TGTGCCAGCAGCTGCAACGGCCGGGGAGGGGTGGGGGAGCTGTTTTTT. It specifies CASSCNGRGGVGELFF.

The CDR3 sequence is CASSEAAGSSYEQYF. For the CDR3, the DNA is TGTGCCAGTAGCGAGGCGGCAGGCAGCTCCTACGAGCAGTACTTC. The chain combines TRBV19 with TRBJ2-7; D call uncertain. Germline CDR1 LNHDA, CDR2 SQIVND (reference sequence). The V gene lost 6 bases and the J gene lost 0 bases, with 15 bases spanning the gap. The CDR3 spans 15 residues.

This clonotype has a handful of counts. The V call is TRBV2, the J call TRBJ2-6; no reliable D call. With 7 bases removed from V and 0 bases from J, the gap between germline ends came to 10 bases. The CDR3 is 15 amino acids. Looked up from germline, CDR1 is SNHLY and CDR2 is FYNNEI. The CDR3 region has the DNA TGTGCCAGCATTATCGCCCCCTCTGGGGCCAACGTCCTGACTTTC. Residues: CASIIAPSGANVLTF.

This clonotype was recorded many times. The chain links TRBV6-5 to TRBJ1-5; D may be TRBD1 (5 bases). The CDR3 extends over 19 amino acids. The V end lost 0 bases, the J end lost 2 bases, and 20 bases lay between the germline ends. CDR1 is MNHEY, CDR2 SVGAGI, per germline. CDR3 sequence: CASSYSLPGTDLGNQPQHF. Here the CDR3 DNA reads TGTGCCAGCAGTTACTCGTTACCAGGGACGGACCTGGGCAATCAGCCCCAGCATTTT.

This clonotype was seen at least ten times. The chain employs TRBV5-6 and TRBJ2-5; D gene unclear. Germline V gene lookup returns CDR1 SGHDT and CDR2 YYEEEE. V lost 2 bases to trimming and J lost 3 bases, with 11 bases between them. CDR3 size: 14 residues. CDR3 sequence (DNA): TGTGCCAGCAGCTTCCTGAGTGGGGAAGAGACCCAGTACTTC. It translates to CASSFLSGEETQYF.

The V call is TRBV20-1, the J call TRBJ2-7; TRBD1 aligns across 8 bases. Trimming removed 2 bases from V and 1 base from J; junction bases left unmatched: 10. This CDR3 has 16 amino acids. The germline V gene encodes CDR1 DFQATT and CDR2 SNEGSKA (reference sequence). CDR3 protein: CSARSDFRDRSYEQYF. Here the CDR3 DNA reads TGCAGTGCTAGATCAGACTTCCGGGACAGGTCCTACGAGCAGTACTTC.

This clonotype was counted ten times or more. The junction departs from the called germline gene at one end, perhaps through a read error. The V call is TRBV20-1, the J call TRBJ2-2, with a tentative D call TRBD1 (9 bases). This CDR3 contains 15 residues. From germline, CDR1 is DFQATT and CDR2 SNEGSKA (reference sequence). The CDR3 DNA sequence: TGCAGTGCCAGAGCGGGGGACAGGGACACCGGGGAGCTGTTTTTT. This codes for CSARAGDRDTGELFF.

This clonotype was counted ten times or more. This sequence joins TRBV28 and TRBJ1-1; D is undetermined. V lost 5 bases and J lost 3, with 10 bases in between. This CDR3 is built from 13 residues. Germline lookup yields CDR1 MDHEN and CDR2 SYDVKM. CDR3 DNA: TGTGCCAGCAGTACCGACATATACACTGAAGCTTTCTTT. It codes for CASSTDIYTEAFF.

The chain couples TRBV11-3 to TRBJ2-5, with 10 bases identical to TRBD2. Trimming removed 1 base from V and 5 bases from J; junction bases left unmatched: 10. The CDR3 runs to 17 residues. Germline CDR1 reads SGHNT; CDR2 reads YENEEA. This chain's CDR3 is CASSLGSTSGVRETQYF. In nucleotides, the CDR3 is TGTGCCAGCAGCTTAGGGTCAACTAGCGGGGTTAGGGAGACCCAGTACTTC.

This clonotype has a count of ten or more. The CDR3 loop reads CAWSDGFQPQHF. The CDR3 bases are TGTGCCTGGAGTGACGGGTTTCAGCCCCAGCATTTT. The genes are TRBV30 and TRBJ1-5; D not resolved. Trimming stripped 1 base from V and 6 bases from J, with 7 bases between. Germline loops: CDR1 GTSNPN, CDR2 SVGIG (reference sequence). CDR3 length: 12 amino acids.

The sample holds many counts of this clonotype. CDR3 in amino acids: CASSLTAGGEQYF. CDR3 DNA sequence: TGTGCCAGCAGCTTAACGGCCGGGGGCGAGCAGTACTTC. The J gene is TRBJ2-7, the V gene TRBV7-3, with D maybe TRBD2 (6 bases). The germline CDR1 and CDR2 sequences are SGHTA and FQGTGA. V dropped 0 bases and J dropped 6 bases, with 9 bases sitting between them. This CDR3 has 13 residues.

This clonotype was recorded a few times. The chain couples TRBV28 to TRBJ2-5; D may be TRBD1 or TRBD2 (5 bases each). V lost 4 bases to trimming and J lost 7 bases, with 16 bases between them. There are 14 residues in the CDR3. CDR1 is MDHEN and CDR2 is SYDVKM in the germline V gene. CDR3 in amino acids: CASSSPYLRGTQYF. For the CDR3, the DNA is TGTGCCAGCAGTTCCCCTTACCTGAGGGGGACCCAGTACTTC. Combining the CDR3 with reference TRBV28 and TRBJ2-5 gives the whole variable domain DVKVTQSSRYLVKRTGEKVFLECVQDMDHENMFWYRQDPGLGLRLIYFSYDVKMKEKGDIPEGYSVSREKKERFSLILESASTNQTSMYLCASSSPYLRGTQYFGPGTRLLVL.

This clonotype was recorded at least ten times. The chain carries TRBV2 and TRBJ2-7; D may correspond to TRBD1 or TRBD2 (5 bases each). V lost 7 bases and J lost 3, with 22 bases in between. This CDR3 is built from 16 residues. Germline V gene sequence: CDR1 SNHLY, CDR2 FYNNEI. CDR3 protein: CASTPWGTLDLYEQYF. CDR3 DNA: TGTGCCAGCACTCCATGGGGGACGTTGGACCTCTACGAGCAGTACTTC.

This clonotype was seen at least ten times. The chain links TRBV7-8 to TRBJ1-1; tentative D call: TRBD1 (5 bases). With 5 bases removed from V and 3 bases from J, the gap between germline ends came to 19 bases. Germline V CDR1 and CDR2: SGHVS, FQNEAQ. This CDR3 is built from 16 residues. CDR3 sequence: CASSPRRGWVDTEAFF. The CDR3 DNA follows: TGTGCCAGCAGCCCCCGGAGGGGATGGGTCGACACTGAAGCTTTCTTT.

In this sample, this clonotype turned up many times. The CDR3, as DNA: TGCAGCGTTGAAGAGGGAACAGACCGTGGCTACACCTTC. It encodes CSVEEGTDRGYTF. The genes are TRBV29-1 and TRBJ1-2, with no clear D. The germline V gene encodes CDR1 SQVTM and CDR2 ANQGSEA. The CDR3 runs to 13 residues. V gave up 0 bases and J gave up 7 bases, with 12 bases separating them. The complete variable domain, with remaining parts taken from reference TRBV29-1 and TRBJ1-2, reads SAVISQKPSRDICQRGTSLTIQCQVDSQVTMMFWYRQQPGQSLTLIATANQGSEATYESGFVIDKFPISRPNLTFSTLTVSNMSPEDSSIYLCSVEEGTDRGYTFGSGTRLTVV.

The J gene is TRBJ1-6, the V gene TRBV12-3 or TRBV12-4; 10 bases match TRBD1. The V gene end was trimmed by 7 bases and the J gene end by 9 bases; junction bases not matched to a gene: 9. The CDR3 has 15 residues. The CDR3: CASTRDRGVGSPLHF. The CDR3 DNA sequence: TGTGCCAGCACCCGGGACAGGGGAGTTGGTTCACCCCTCCACTTT.

This clonotype was counted ten times or more. The chain has TRBV7-8 and TRBJ1-6, with D possibly matching TRBD1 (5 bases). Germline CDR1 and CDR2: SGHVS and FQNEAQ. V gave up 6 bases and J gave up 7 bases, with 13 bases separating them. The CDR3 sequence is 14 residues long. CDR3 sequence: CASRGRGKNSPLHF. The CDR3 DNA follows: TGTGCCAGCAGAGGGAGGGGCAAGAATTCACCCCTCCACTTT.

This clonotype was seen many times. The CDR3 spells CASSSVLSSGGKYEQYF. In DNA form, the CDR3 reads TGTGCCAGCAGCTCCGTCCTTTCTAGCGGGGGGAAATACGAGCAGTACTTC. This rearrangement joins TRBV7-8 to TRBJ2-7, with 11 bases fitting TRBD2. The CDR3 is 17 amino acids. With V trimmed by 4 bases and J by 4 bases, 12 bases remained unmatched. Germline V gene lookup returns CDR1 SGHVS and CDR2 FQNEAQ.